A single sample is the source of the 8 T cell receptor beta chains below, sequenced in a study of cytomegalovirus exposure and HLA in healthy donors. Use of 60 Vbeta and 13 Jbeta primers characterized the PCR. Method: immunoSEQ multiplex PCR; TCRdb's copy keeps in-frame clones and lacks some. Among approximately 100,000 clones listed, roughly 79% were seen once. Sequencing used PBMCs. These receptors were obtained from a woman aged 50 to 60 in good health and CMV-seropositive.

This clone occurred once. V and J are TRBV9 and TRBJ2-3, with a weak D call TRBD1 (5 bases). The CDR3 loop spans 13 amino acids. Germline CDR1 reads SGDLS; CDR2 reads YYNGEE. Trimming took 0 bases from V and 4 from J, leaving 6 bases between them. CDR3 region: CASSVAGSDTQYF. The CDR3 DNA reads as TGTGCCAGCAGCGTAGCAGGGTCAGATACGCAGTATTTT.

The rearrangement joins TRBV4-2 to TRBJ2-1; 14 nucleotides align to TRBD2. After removal of 4 bases from V and 0 bases from J, the junction contained 8 bases not matched to a gene. Germline V gene lookup returns CDR1 LGHNA and CDR2 YNFKEQ. This CDR3 has 19 amino acids. The CDR3 sequence is CASSLGTSGGVPSYNEQFF. The CDR3, as DNA: TGTGCCAGCAGCCTGGGGACTAGCGGGGGAGTTCCCTCCTACAATGAGCAGTTCTTC.

This clone was seen a few times. This chain links TRBV7-2 with TRBJ2-7; 7 bases match TRBD1. Germline V CDR1 and CDR2: SGHTA, FQGNSA. The CDR3 has 13 amino acids. With 3 bases clipped from V and 4 bases from J, the junction kept 3 bases outside the gene matches. CDR3 protein: CASSFDRAYEQYF. The CDR3 region has the DNA TGTGCCAGCAGCTTCGACAGGGCTTACGAGCAGTACTTC.

The rearrangement uses TRBV2 and TRBJ1-5, with unresolved D. The CDR3 consists of 17 residues. The germline V gene has CDR1 SNHLY and CDR2 FYNNEI. V shed 6 bases and J shed 0 bases, with 18 bases lying between them. Here the CDR3 reads CASRAPGRADSNQPQHF. CDR3 DNA: TGTGCCAGCAGAGCCCCCGGGAGGGCAGATAGCAATCAGCCCCAGCATTTT.

The chain carries TRBV18 and TRBJ2-7; a possible D gene is TRBD1 (6 bases). The CDR3 loop spans 14 amino acids. V was pared by 3 bases and J by 0 bases, with 9 bases between. In germline, CDR1 is KGHSH, CDR2 LQKENI. The CDR3 sequence is CASSPRTASYEQYF. The DNA for the CDR3 is TGTGCCAGCTCACCCCGGACAGCCTCCTACGAGCAGTACTTC.

The J gene is TRBJ2-5, the V gene TRBV7-2, with unresolved D. CDR1 SGHTA and CDR2 FQGNSA come from the germline V gene. The length of the CDR3 is 15 residues. V dropped 0 bases and J dropped 0 bases, with 8 bases sitting between them. In DNA, the CDR3 is TGTGCCAGCAGCTTAGCGTTAACTCACCAAGAGACCCAGTACTTC. Its translation is CASSLALTHQETQYF.

A word on this clone: Relative to the germline gene, one junction end is altered; a read error may explain this. This chain links TRBV7-7 with TRBJ2-2; D is possibly TRBD1 (5 bases). Germline loops: CDR1 SSHAT, CDR2 FNYEAQ (reference sequence). This CDR3 has 14 amino acids. The CDR3: CASSLVQGTGELFF. CDR3 nucleotide sequence: TGTGCTAGCAGCTTAGTTCAGGGCACCGGGGAGCTGTTTTTT.

The chain uses TRBV7-2 and TRBJ2-5, with 12 nucleotides matching TRBD2. The trim removed 1 base at V and 2 bases at J, leaving 8 bases unmatched. Germline CDR1 reads SGHTA; CDR2 reads FQGNSA. This CDR3 comprises 18 residues. This chain's CDR3 is CASSLVTSGGNSQETQYF. In DNA, the CDR3 is TGTGCCAGCAGCTTAGTAACTAGCGGGGGGAACTCACAAGAGACCCAGTACTTC.